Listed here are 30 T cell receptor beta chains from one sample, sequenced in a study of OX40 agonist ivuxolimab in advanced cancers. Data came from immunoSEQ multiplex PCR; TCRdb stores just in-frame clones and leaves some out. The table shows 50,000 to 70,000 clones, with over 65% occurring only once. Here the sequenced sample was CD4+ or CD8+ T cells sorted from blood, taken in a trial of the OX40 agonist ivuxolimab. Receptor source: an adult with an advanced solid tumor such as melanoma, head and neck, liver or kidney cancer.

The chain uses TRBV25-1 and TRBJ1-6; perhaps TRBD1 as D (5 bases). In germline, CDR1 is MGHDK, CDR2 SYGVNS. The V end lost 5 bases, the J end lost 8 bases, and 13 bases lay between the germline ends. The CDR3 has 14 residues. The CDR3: CASSLGGRDSPLHF. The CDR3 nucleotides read TGTGCCAGCAGTTTGGGGGGAAGGGATTCACCCCTCCACTTT.

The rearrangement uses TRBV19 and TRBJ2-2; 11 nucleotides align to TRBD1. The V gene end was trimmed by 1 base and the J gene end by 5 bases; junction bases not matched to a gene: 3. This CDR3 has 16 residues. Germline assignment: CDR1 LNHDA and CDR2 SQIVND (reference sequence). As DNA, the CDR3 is TGTGCCAGTAGTATAGCGGGGACAGGGGGGACCGGGGAGCTGTTTTTT. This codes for CASSIAGTGGTGELFF.

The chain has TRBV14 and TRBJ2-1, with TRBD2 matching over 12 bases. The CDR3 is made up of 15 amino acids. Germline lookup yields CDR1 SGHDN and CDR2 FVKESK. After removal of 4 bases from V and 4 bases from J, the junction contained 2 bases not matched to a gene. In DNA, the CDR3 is TGTGCCAGCAGCCGCGGGACTAGCGGGTACAATGAGCAGTTCTTC. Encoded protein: CASSRGTSGYNEQFF.

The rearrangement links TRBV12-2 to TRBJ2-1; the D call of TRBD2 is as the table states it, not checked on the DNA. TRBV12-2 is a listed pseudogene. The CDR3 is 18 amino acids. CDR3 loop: CASRLAPTSSGSYNEQFF. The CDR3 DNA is TGTGCAAGTCGCTTAGCCCCGACTAGTTCGGGCTCCTACAATGAGCAGTTCTTC.

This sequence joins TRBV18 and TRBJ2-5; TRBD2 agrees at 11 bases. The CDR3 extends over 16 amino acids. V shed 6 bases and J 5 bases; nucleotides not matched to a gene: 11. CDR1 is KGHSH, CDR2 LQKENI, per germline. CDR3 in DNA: TGTGCCAGCTCCCCGATAGCGGGGGGGCTAGTGGAGACCCAGTACTTC. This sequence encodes CASSPIAGGLVETQYF.

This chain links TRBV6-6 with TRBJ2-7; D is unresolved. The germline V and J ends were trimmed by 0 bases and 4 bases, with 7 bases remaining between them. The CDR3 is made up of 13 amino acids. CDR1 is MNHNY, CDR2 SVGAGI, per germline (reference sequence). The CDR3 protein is CASSYSAFYEQYF. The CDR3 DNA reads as TGTGCCAGCAGTTACTCGGCGTTTTACGAGCAGTACTTC.

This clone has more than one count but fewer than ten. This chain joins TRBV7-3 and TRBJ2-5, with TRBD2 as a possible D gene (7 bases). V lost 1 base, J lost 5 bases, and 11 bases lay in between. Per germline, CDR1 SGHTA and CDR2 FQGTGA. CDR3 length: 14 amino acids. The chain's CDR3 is CASSLNGGPETQYF. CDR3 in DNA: TGTGCCAGCAGCTTAAACGGGGGGCCTGAGACCCAGTACTTC.

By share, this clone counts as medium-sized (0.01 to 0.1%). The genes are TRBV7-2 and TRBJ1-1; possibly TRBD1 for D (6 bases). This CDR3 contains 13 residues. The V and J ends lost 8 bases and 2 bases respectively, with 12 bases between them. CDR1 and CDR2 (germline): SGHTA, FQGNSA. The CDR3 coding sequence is TGTGCCAGCCAAGCAGGGGTAAACACTGAAGCTTTCTTT. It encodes CASQAGVNTEAFF.

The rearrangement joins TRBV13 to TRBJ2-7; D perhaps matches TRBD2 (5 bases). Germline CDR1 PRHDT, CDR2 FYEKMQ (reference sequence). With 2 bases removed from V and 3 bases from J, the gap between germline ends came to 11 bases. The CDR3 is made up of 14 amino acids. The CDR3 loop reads CASSLRLNVYEQYF. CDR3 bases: TGTGCCAGCAGCTTAAGACTAAACGTCTACGAGCAGTACTTC.

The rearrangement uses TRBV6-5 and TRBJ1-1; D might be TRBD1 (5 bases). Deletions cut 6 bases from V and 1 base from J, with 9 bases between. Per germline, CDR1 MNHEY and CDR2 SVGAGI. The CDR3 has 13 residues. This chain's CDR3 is CASSWGENTEAFF. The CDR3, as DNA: TGTGCCAGCAGCTGGGGGGAGAACACTGAAGCTTTCTTT.

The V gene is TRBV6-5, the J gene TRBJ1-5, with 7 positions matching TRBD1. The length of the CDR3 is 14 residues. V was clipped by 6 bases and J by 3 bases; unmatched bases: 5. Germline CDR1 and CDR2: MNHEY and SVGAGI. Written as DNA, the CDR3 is TGTGCCAGCAGAGAACAGGGGAACAATCAGCCCCAGCATTTT. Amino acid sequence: CASREQGNNQPQHF.

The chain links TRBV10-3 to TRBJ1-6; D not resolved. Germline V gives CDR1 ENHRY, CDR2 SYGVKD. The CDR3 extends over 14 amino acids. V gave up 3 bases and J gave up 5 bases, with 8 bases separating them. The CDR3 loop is CAISDETNNSPLHF. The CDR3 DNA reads TGTGCCATCAGTGATGAGACAAATAATTCACCCCTCCACTTT.

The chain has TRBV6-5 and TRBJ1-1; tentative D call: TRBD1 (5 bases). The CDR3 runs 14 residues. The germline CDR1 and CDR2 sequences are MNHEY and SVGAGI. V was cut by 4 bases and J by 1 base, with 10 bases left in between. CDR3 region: CASSSRTGNTEAFF. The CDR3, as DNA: TGTGCCAGCAGTTCGCGAACAGGGAACACTGAAGCTTTCTTT.

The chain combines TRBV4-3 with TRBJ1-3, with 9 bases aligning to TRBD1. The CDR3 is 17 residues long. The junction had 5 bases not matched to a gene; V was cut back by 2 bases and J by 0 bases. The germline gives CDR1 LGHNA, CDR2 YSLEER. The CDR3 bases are TGCGCCAGCAGCCAAACAAGGACAGGGGTCTCTGGAAACACCATATATTTT. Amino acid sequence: CASSQTRTGVSGNTIYF.

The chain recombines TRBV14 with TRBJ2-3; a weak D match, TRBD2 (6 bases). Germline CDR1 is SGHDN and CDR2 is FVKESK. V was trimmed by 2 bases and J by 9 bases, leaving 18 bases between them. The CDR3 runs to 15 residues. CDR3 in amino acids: CASSQLSPGRGTQYF. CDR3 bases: TGTGCCAGCAGCCAACTATCCCCGGGCCGGGGGACGCAGTATTTT.

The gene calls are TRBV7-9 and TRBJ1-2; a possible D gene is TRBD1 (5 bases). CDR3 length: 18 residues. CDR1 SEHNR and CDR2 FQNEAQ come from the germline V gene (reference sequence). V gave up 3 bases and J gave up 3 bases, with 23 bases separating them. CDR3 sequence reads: CASSFDAGLGGFHYGYTF. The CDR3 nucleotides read TGTGCCAGCAGCTTTGATGCGGGGTTGGGGGGTTTCCACTATGGCTACACCTTC.

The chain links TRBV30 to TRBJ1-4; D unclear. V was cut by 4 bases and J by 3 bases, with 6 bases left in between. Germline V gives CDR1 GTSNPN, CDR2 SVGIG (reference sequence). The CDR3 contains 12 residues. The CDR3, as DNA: TGTGCCTGGACAGCCTCTAATGAAAAACTGTTTTTT. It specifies CAWTASNEKLFF.

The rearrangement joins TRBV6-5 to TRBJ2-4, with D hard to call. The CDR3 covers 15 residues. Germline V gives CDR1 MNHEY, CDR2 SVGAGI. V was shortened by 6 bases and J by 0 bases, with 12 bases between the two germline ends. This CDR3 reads CASSIDSLAKNIQYF. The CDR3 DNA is TGTGCCAGCAGCATAGATAGCTTAGCCAAAAACATTCAGTACTTC.

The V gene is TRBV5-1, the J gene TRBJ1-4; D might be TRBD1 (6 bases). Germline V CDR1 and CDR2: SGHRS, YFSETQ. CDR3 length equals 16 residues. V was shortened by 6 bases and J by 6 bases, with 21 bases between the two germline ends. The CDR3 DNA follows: TGCGCCAGCACCCTGACTACTGGGAGGGGGGATGAAAAACTGTTTTTT. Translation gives CASTLTTGRGDEKLFF.

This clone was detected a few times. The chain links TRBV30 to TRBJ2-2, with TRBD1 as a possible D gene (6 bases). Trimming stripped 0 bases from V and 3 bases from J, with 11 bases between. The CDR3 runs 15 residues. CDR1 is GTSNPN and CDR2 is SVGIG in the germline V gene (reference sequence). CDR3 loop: CAWSVGAVDTGELFF. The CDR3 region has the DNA TGTGCCTGGAGTGTGGGGGCAGTCGACACCGGGGAGCTGTTTTTT. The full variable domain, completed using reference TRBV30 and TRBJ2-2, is SQTIHQWPATLVQPVGSPLSLECTVEGTSNPNLYWYRQAAGRGLQLLFYSVGIGQISSEVPQNLSASRPQDRQFILSSKKLLLSDSGFYLCAWSVGAVDTGELFFGEGSRLTVL.

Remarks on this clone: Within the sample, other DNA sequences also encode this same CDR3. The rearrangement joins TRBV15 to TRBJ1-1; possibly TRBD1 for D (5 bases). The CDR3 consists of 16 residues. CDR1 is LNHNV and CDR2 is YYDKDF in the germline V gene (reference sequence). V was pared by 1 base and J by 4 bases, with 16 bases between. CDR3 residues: CATSRGTGTGATEAFF. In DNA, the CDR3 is TGTGCCACCAGCAGAGGCACGGGGACCGGGGCCACTGAAGCTTTCTTT.

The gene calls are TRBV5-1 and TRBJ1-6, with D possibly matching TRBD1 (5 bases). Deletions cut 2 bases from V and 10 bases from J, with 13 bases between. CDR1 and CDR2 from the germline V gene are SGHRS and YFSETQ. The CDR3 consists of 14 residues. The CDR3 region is CASSFGDGDSPLHF. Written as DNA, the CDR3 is TGCGCCAGCAGCTTTGGGGATGGGGACTCACCCCTCCACTTT.

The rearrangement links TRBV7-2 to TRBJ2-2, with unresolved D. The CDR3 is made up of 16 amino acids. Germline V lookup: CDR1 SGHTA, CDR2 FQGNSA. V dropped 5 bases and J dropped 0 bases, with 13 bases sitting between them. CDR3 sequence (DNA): TGTGCCAGCAGCCCACAAGGGATCACGAACACCGGGGAGCTGTTTTTT. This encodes CASSPQGITNTGELFF.

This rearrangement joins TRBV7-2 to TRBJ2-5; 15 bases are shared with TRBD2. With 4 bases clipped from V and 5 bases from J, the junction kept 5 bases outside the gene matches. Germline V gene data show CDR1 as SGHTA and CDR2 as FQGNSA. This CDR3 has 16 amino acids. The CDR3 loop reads CASSWTSGGAVETQYF. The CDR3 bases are TGTGCCAGCAGCTGGACTAGCGGGGGGGCCGTGGAGACCCAGTACTTC.

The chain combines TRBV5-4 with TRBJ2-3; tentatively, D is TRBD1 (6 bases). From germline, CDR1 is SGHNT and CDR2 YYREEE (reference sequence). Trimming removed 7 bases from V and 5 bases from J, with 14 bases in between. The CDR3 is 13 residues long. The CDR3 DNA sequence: TGTGCCAGCCAAACCTTAGGGGGAGATACGCAGTATTTT. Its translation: CASQTLGGDTQYF.

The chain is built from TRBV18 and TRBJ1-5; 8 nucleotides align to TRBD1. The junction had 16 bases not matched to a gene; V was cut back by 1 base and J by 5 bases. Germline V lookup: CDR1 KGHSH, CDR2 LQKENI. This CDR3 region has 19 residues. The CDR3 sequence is CASSPRWAGGDEVHQPQHF. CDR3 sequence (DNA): TGTGCCAGCTCACCACGGTGGGCAGGGGGCGACGAAGTTCATCAGCCCCAGCATTTT.

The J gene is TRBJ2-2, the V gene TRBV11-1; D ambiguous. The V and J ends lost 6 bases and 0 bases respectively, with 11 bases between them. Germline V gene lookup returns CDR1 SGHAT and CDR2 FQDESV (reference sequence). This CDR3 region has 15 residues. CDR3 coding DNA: TGTGCCAGCAGATTGGAGCCTTCGAACACCGGGGAGCTGTTTTTT. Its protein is CASRLEPSNTGELFF.

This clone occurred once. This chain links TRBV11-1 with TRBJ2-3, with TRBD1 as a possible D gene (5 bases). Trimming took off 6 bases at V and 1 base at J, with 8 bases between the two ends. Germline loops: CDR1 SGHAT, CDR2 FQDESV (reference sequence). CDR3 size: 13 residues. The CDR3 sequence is CASRGVGTDTQYF. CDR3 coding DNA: TGTGCCAGCAGAGGGGTCGGCACAGATACGCAGTATTTT. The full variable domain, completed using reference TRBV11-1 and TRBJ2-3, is EAEVAQSPRYKITEKSQAVAFWCDPISGHATLYWYRQILGQGPELLVQFQDESVVDDSQLPKDRFSAERLKGVDSTLKIQPAELGDSAMYLCASRGVGTDTQYFGPGTRLTVL.

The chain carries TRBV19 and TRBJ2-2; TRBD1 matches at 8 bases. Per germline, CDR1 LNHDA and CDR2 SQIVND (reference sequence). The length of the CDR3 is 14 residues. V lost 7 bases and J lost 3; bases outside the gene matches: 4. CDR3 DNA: TGTGCCAGTACAGGGACAGGCTACACCGGGGAGCTGTTTTTT. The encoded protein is CASTGTGYTGELFF.

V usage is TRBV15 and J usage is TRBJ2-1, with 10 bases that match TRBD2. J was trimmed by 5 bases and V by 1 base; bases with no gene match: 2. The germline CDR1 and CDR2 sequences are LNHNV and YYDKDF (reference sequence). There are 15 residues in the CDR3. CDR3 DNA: TGTGCCACCAGCAGAGCTAGCGGGGGCAACAATGAGCAGTTCTTC. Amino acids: CATSRASGGNNEQFF.